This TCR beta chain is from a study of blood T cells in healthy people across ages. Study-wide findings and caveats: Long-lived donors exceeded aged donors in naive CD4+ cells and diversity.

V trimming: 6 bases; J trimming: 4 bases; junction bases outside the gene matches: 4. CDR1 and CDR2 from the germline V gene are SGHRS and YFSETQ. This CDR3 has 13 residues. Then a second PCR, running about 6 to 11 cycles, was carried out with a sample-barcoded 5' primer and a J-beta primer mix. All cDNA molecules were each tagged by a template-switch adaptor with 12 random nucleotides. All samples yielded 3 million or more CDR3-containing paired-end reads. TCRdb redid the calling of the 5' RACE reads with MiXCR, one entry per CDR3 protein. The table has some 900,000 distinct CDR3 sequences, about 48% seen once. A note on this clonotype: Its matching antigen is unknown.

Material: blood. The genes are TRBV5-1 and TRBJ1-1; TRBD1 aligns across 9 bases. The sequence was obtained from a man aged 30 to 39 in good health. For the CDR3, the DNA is TGCGCCAGCACACAGGGGGCGCCCACTGAAGCTTTCTTT. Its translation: CASTQGAPTEAFF.